Sequencing of this TCR beta chain was carried out in a study of Graves' ophthalmopathy and Graves' hyperthyroidism (dated by TCRdb to the late 2010s). General notes on the study: Peripheral blood was collected at initial diagnosis, prior to any treatment. In six hyperthyroidism patients, the T-cell repertoire of thyroid tissue was compared with the T-cell repertoire of blood. Following sampling, methimazole starting at 30 mg daily was administered to hyperthyroidism patients, and high-dose intravenous methylprednisolone was administered to ophthalmopathy patients. In total, under 150 blood samples were TCR-sequenced: fewer than 50 ophthalmopathy, 80 or so hyperthyroidism and around 17 hyperthyroidism-to-ophthalmopathy patients. To explore V-J signatures that separate ophthalmopathy from hyperthyroidism, a discovery set of around 97 patients was enrolled, consisting of about 45 with ophthalmopathy and around 60 with stable hyperthyroidism. An independent validation cohort comprised some 19 hyperthyroidism patients and around 16 patients who later progressed from hyperthyroidism to ophthalmopathy. The study used signatures of the TCR beta repertoire to tell Graves' ophthalmopathy apart from Graves' hyperthyroidism and to predict which patients would progress to ophthalmopathy.

There are many counts of this clonotype. The specificity of this receptor is unknown. Base qualities are not recorded, but no much larger clone differs from it by a single base. What the research found in general, with its limitations: In validation, the model predicted ophthalmopathy progression with about 70% sensitivity and about 73% specificity; roughly 11 predicted patients were CT-confirmed with GO in a median of 6.5 months. Sample size was not predetermined statistically, and investigators were not blinded to group allocation. Ophthalmopathy was separated from stable hyperthyroidism by the 13-signature model with roughly 88% sensitivity and 81% to 84% specificity in cross-validation and with 80%/75% in the test set. Among expanded thyroid clonotypes with frequency above 0.001, most also showed up in blood, which suggests that blood repertoires may reflect the thyroid immune response.

The ophthalmopathy patients had moderately to severely active disease, with a Clinical Activity Score of 3 or higher, a NOSPECS grade of 4 or higher, and a disease duration of less than 3 months. Patients were excluded if they had other autoimmune diseases, uncontrolled infections, pregnancy or lactation. Clinical symptoms, serum thyroxine, TRAb, thyroid ultrasound and orbital computed tomography formed the basis of the diagnosis. Using Ficoll-Paque density gradient centrifugation, PBMCs were isolated from about 10 ml of fresh peripheral blood. Total RNA was extracted with Trizol reagent and quality-checked on an Agilent 2100 Bioanalyzer. TCR beta CDR3 regions were amplified from RNA transcripts for repertoire sequencing. The first round was an RT-PCR using HTBI primers with the Qiagen OneStep RT-PCR kit, and this first round was followed by a second-round multiplex PCR, then size selection and purification. Sequencing of the libraries was carried out on an Illumina HiSeq2000 in paired-end mode with 100 bp reads. For the original study's pipeline: SOAPnuke was used for read processing, and reads with adapters, uncalled bases, a mean Phred below 15, or no exact constant-primer or identifier match were discarded. COPE v1.2.5 was used to merge high-quality paired reads. Unique nucleotide sequences were defined as clonotypes and aligned to IMGT TRB V, D and J references using MiTCR v1.1. Only V-J combinations with frequency above 0.0001 were analysed, covering approximately 99% of repertoires. For each V-J combination, a TCR clonal expansion and chaos score was defined as F50 clonal expansion divided by the chaos observed in the TCRdist matrix. Welch's t-statistics and random forest were used to narrow the features down to more than 10 V-J combinations, which were then fed into a naive Bayes classifier. Thyroid-blood repertoire similarity was quantified with the Morisita-Horn index. TCRdb cleaned the public reads at Q25 with fastp, built clones with MiXCR and kept in-frame beta chains. Duplicate CDR3 protein sequences are folded into a single record with the most common DNA and genes. V and J calls and clone size were set by TCRdb, not the authors. A total of approximately 700,000 distinct CDR3 sequences appear in this sample, about two fifths of them only once. Of the sample, roughly 3.5% falls within the top ten clones.

Specimen: peripheral blood. The source is an adult man with Graves' ophthalmopathy.

The CDR3 reads CSVDNPIYGYTF. The nucleotide sequence is TGCAGCGTGGACAACCCTATCTATGGCTACACCTTC. Recombination connected TRBV29-1 to TRBJ1-2, with TRBD1 tentatively as D gene (5 bases match). The CDR3 has 12 amino acids, counting the end cysteine and phenylalanine. Only the CDR3 DNA stays, 36 bases, in frame from base 1. At the junction V is shortened by 6 bases and J by 4 bases, with 12 bases in between. The germline V gene supplies CDR1 SQVTM and CDR2 ANQGSEA.